The text below deals with one TCR beta chain. The antigen is unknown. Sample-barcoded 5' priming and a J-beta primer mix drove a second PCR of 7 to 11 cycles. Every molecule of cDNA carried a tag from a template-switch adaptor with 12 random nucleotides. TCRdb processed the 5' RACE reads anew with MiXCR; each CDR3 protein has one entry. This sample has about a million distinct CDR3 sequences, with roughly 50% found just once. They isolated at least 6 million PBMCs from each sample. This entry belongs to a study of blood T cells in healthy people across ages. General study results and limits: Estimates of diversity drawn from one million T cells were considered underestimates. Across the age range, TCR beta diversity per million T cells fell in a roughly linear way.

CDR1 LGHDT and CDR2 YNNKEL come from the germline V gene (reference sequence). The CDR3 is made up of 15 amino acids. The V and J ends lost 0 bases and 2 bases respectively, with 10 bases between them. The specimen was blood. The V call is TRBV3-1, the J call TRBJ2-5; D unclear. The TCR was taken from a woman aged 55-75 years in good health. The CDR3 spells CASSQEGPGQETQYF. The CDR3 DNA sequence: TGTGCCAGCAGCCAAGAAGGGCCAGGACAAGAGACCCAGTACTTC.